The next 30 T cell receptor beta chains were all read from a single sample in a study of blood T cell repertoires in COVID-19. TCRdb's table, derived via immunoSEQ multiplex PCR, lists solely in-frame clones and lacks some. This sample has about 200,000 clones, with approximately 83% found just once. Material: PBMCs or T cells enriched from blood (not recorded which). All receptors come from a man between 35 and 55 years old who had recovered from COVID-19.

V is TRBV9 and J is TRBJ2-1; possibly TRBD2 for D (6 bases). This CDR3 spans 11 amino acids. V was cut by 2 bases and J by 9 bases, with 6 bases left in between. Germline CDR1 is SGDLS and CDR2 is YYNGEE. In DNA, the CDR3 is TGTGCCAGCAGCGTGCGGGGTGAGCAGTTCTTC. This codes for CASSVRGEQFF.

This rearrangement joins TRBV7-9 to TRBJ2-5, with D possibly matching TRBD2 (6 bases). V lost 2 bases to trimming and J lost 3 bases, with 10 bases between them. The CDR3 has 14 amino acids. Germline V gives CDR1 SEHNR, CDR2 FQNEAQ (reference sequence). The CDR3 here is CASSLRLEKETQYF. CDR3 nucleotides: TGTGCCAGCAGCTTAAGACTAGAAAAAGAGACCCAGTACTTC.

DNA of the CDR3: TGTGCCAGCAGCTCCAGGGCGGGGATCCGCGACCCCTATGGCTACACCTTC. Encoded protein: CASSSRAGIRDPYGYTF. V and J are TRBV7-3 and TRBJ1-2; weak D call: TRBD1 (5 bases). V lost 4 bases to trimming and J lost 4 bases, with 22 bases between them. The CDR3 has 17 residues. The germline V gene has CDR1 SGHTA and CDR2 FQGTGA.

The V call is TRBV6-5, the J call TRBJ1-5, with D perhaps matching TRBD1 (5 bases). This CDR3 is built from 15 residues. Germline CDR1 MNHEY, CDR2 SVGAGI. This CDR3 reads CTTHRDRYSNQPQHF. CDR3 DNA sequence: TGTACTACCCACAGAGACAGATATAGCAATCAGCCCCAGCATTTT.

In DNA, the CDR3 is TGTGCCAGTCGTCGTTTCGCGGGGGGAGACACCGGGGAGCTGTTTTTT. Translating it yields CASRRFAGGDTGELFF. The rearrangement uses TRBV19 and TRBJ2-2, with 8 bases lining up with TRBD2. Per the germline V gene, CDR1 is LNHDA and CDR2 is SQIVND (reference sequence). This CDR3 spans 16 amino acids. Trimming cost V 8 bases and J 3 bases; bases outside gene matches: 11.

The V and J genes are TRBV27 and TRBJ1-1, with D perhaps TRBD1 (6 bases). The CDR3 contains 13 residues. CDR1 and CDR2 (germline): MNHEY, SMNVEV (reference sequence). Trimming took off 2 bases at V and 4 bases at J, with 8 bases between the two ends. CDR3 sequence (DNA): TGTGCCAGCAGTTTAGGACAGTTCACTGAAGCTTTCTTT. Translated: CASSLGQFTEAFF.

This clone was observed once. A read error may account for a junction end that differs from germline. The V and J genes are TRBV28 and TRBJ2-3; maybe TRBD1 (7 bases). Germline-derived CDR1 and CDR2 are MDHEN and SYDVKM. This CDR3 is built from 13 residues. The CDR3 coding sequence is TGTGCAAGCAGGGGGGCAGGGACAGATACGCAGTATTTT. It codes for CASRGAGTDTQYF.

V and J are TRBV27 and TRBJ2-1, with TRBD2 identical over 11 bases. Germline assignment: CDR1 MNHEY and CDR2 SMNVEV (reference sequence). With 6 bases clipped from V and 5 bases from J, the junction kept 15 bases outside the gene matches. CDR3 length equals 18 residues. The CDR3 nucleotides are TGTGCCAGCAGGGATTTGGGTATCCTTAGCGGGGGGGACAATGAGCAGTTCTTC. This encodes CASRDLGILSGGDNEQFF.

This chain connects TRBV19 to TRBJ2-3; 8 bases line up with TRBD2. The CDR3 consists of 15 residues. Germline V CDR1 and CDR2: LNHDA, SQIVND (reference sequence). The ends lost 8 bases at V and 2 bases at J; junction bases unmatched: 9. The CDR3 DNA sequence: TGTGCCAGTTCAGACAGCGGGGGACTCACAGATACGCAGTATTTT. Amino acid sequence: CASSDSGGLTDTQYF.

For the CDR3, the DNA is TGTGCCAGCAGCTTGGGTCGCGTGAACACTGAAGCTTTCTTT. Its translation: CASSLGRVNTEAFF. The chain has TRBV5-6 and TRBJ1-1; D is unclear. Trimming stripped 0 bases from V and 0 bases from J, with 6 bases between. The CDR3 covers 14 residues. Per the germline V gene, CDR1 is SGHDT and CDR2 is YYEEEE.

The V and J genes are TRBV30 and TRBJ1-2, with D possibly matching TRBD1 (6 bases). Germline values: CDR1 GTSNPN, CDR2 SVGIG (reference sequence). This CDR3 contains 11 residues. Between the trimmed V and J ends, which lost 8 bases and 7 bases, there was a span of 14 bases. This CDR3 is CATDRYRGYTF. CDR3 nucleotide sequence: TGTGCCACCGACAGGTATCGTGGCTACACCTTC.

The chain combines TRBV20-1 with TRBJ2-7; maybe TRBD1 (6 bases). The CDR3 runs to 13 residues. Germline CDR1 and CDR2: DFQATT and SNEGSKA (reference sequence). V was pared by 3 bases and J by 4 bases, with 13 bases between. The CDR3 sequence: CSASWGQTYEQYF. The CDR3 region has the DNA TGCAGTGCTAGTTGGGGACAAACTTACGAGCAGTACTTC.

The genes are TRBV4-1 and TRBJ1-5; perhaps TRBD1 as D (5 bases). V was clipped by 2 bases and J by 3 bases, with 20 bases between them. The CDR3 runs to 18 residues. The V gene's germline CDR1 is MGHRA and CDR2 YSYEKL. The CDR3 loop is CASSQILRAPRYNQPQHF. CDR3 nucleotide sequence: TGCGCCAGCAGCCAAATCCTCAGGGCGCCCAGATACAATCAGCCCCAGCATTTT.

The V and J genes are TRBV20-1 and TRBJ2-2; 14 nucleotides match TRBD2. With V trimmed by 3 bases and J by 2 bases, 8 bases remained unmatched. The CDR3 contains 18 residues. Germline CDR1 and CDR2: DFQATT and SNEGSKA (reference sequence). The CDR3 spells CSASGLAGGQANTGELFF. The CDR3 DNA reads as TGCAGTGCTAGTGGACTAGCGGGGGGCCAGGCTAACACCGGGGAGCTGTTTTTT.

The J gene is TRBJ1-1, the V gene TRBV25-1, with no clear D. Trimming pared 4 bases from V and 0 bases from J, leaving 12 bases between. Germline CDR1 MGHDK, CDR2 SYGVNS. The CDR3 totals 15 residues. CDR3 nucleotides: TGTGCCAGCAGTGGTCGATCGGGTATGAACACTGAAGCTTTCTTT. Its protein product is CASSGRSGMNTEAFF. Complete variable domain (other parts from reference TRBV25-1 and TRBJ1-1): EADIYQTPRYLVIGTGKKITLECSQTMGHDKMYWYQQDPGMELHLIHYSYGVNSTEKGDLSSESTVSRIRTEHFPLTLESARPSHTSQYLCASSGRSGMNTEAFFGQGTRLTVV.

This sequence joins TRBV9 and TRBJ2-3; TRBD2 matches at 10 bases. Germline V gene data show CDR1 as SGDLS and CDR2 as YYNGEE. The CDR3 sequence is 17 residues long. V shed 1 base, J shed 9 bases, and the junction held 14 bases outside the gene matches. The CDR3 is CASSVPASGGSTVTQYF. CDR3 bases: TGTGCCAGCAGCGTACCTGCTAGCGGGGGAAGCACCGTCACGCAGTATTTT.

This clone turned up a few times. This chain uses TRBV7-8 with TRBJ2-7, with 8 bases matching TRBD2. V dropped 5 bases and J dropped 6; count of bases not matched to a gene: 9. The CDR3 runs 14 residues. Germline loops: CDR1 SGHVS, CDR2 FQNEAQ. CDR3 DNA sequence: TGTGCCAGCAGCCCACTAACCGGGACTAGCGAGCAGTACTTC. Translation: CASSPLTGTSEQYF.

CDR3: CATSAAAGEAFF. The CDR3 bases are TGTGCCACCAGTGCCGCGGCGGGTGAAGCTTTCTTT. The J gene is TRBJ1-1, the V gene TRBV24-1; no clear D gene. This CDR3 spans 12 amino acids. Germline values: CDR1 KGHDR, CDR2 SFDVKD. Trimming left V 5 bases short and J 7 bases short, with 10 bases between.

The J gene is TRBJ1-5, the V gene TRBV4-1, with D perhaps matching TRBD1 (5 bases). Germline-derived CDR1 and CDR2 are MGHRA and YSYEKL. The V gene lost 0 bases and the J gene lost 5 bases, with 5 bases spanning the gap. The CDR3 length is 13 residues. The CDR3 DNA reads TGCGCCAGCAGCCAAGACAGGGATCAGCCCCAGCATTTT. Its protein is CASSQDRDQPQHF.

The chain carries TRBV5-1 and TRBJ2-3, with 9 bases matching TRBD2. The CDR3 consists of 16 residues. The ends lost 4 bases at V and 0 bases at J; junction bases unmatched: 6. Germline CDR1 reads SGHRS; CDR2 reads YFSETQ. Written as DNA, the CDR3 is TGCGCCAGCAGCCCGAGCGGGAGGATTAGCACAGATACGCAGTATTTT. This codes for CASSPSGRISTDTQYF.

J is TRBJ1-6 and V is TRBV6-5, with 9 bases aligning to TRBD1. The CDR3 consists of 15 residues. V gave up 5 bases and J gave up 9 bases; unmatched junction bases: 8. Germline CDR1 is MNHEY and CDR2 is SVGAGI. The CDR3 is CASSTGGAKSSPLHF. DNA of the CDR3: TGTGCCAGCAGTACAGGGGGCGCGAAGAGTTCACCCCTCCACTTT.

The V and J genes are TRBV7-2 and TRBJ2-1; a possible D gene is TRBD1 (6 bases). Trimming pared 4 bases from V and 3 bases from J, leaving 25 bases between. The CDR3 consists of 19 residues. Looked up from germline, CDR1 is SGHTA and CDR2 is FQGNSA. CDR3 DNA: TGTGCCAGCAGCTCCACGGGGTCGCCAGGGGCTACCATCTACAATGAGCAGTTCTTC. Its protein is CASSSTGSPGATIYNEQFF.

Here the CDR3 reads CASSVELGAGNTIYF. The CDR3, as DNA: TGTGCCAGCAGCGTAGAGTTAGGGGCTGGAAACACCATATATTTT. The chain combines TRBV9 with TRBJ1-3; D is possibly TRBD1 (5 bases). The CDR3 is made up of 15 amino acids. Germline lookup yields CDR1 SGDLS and CDR2 YYNGEE. V lost 0 bases and J 2 bases, leaving 9 bases between the germline ends. The variable domain in full, completed from reference TRBV9 and TRBJ1-3, reads DSGVTQTPKHLITATGQRVTLRCSPRSGDLSVYWYQQSLDQGLQFLIQYYNGEERAKGNILERFSAQQFPDLHSELNLSSLELGDSALYFCASSVELGAGNTIYFGEGSWLTVV.

This clone came up once. The chain recombines TRBV5-6 with TRBJ1-2; D is ambiguous. Germline V gives CDR1 SGHDT, CDR2 YYEEEE. This CDR3 is built from 12 residues. V was clipped by 2 bases and J by 8 bases, with 10 bases between them. This chain's CDR3 is CASSFRAGGYTF. Here the CDR3 DNA reads TGTGCCAGCAGCTTCCGTGCGGGAGGCTACACCTTC.

The chain joins TRBV11-2 to TRBJ1-1; 7 bases are shared with TRBD1. V dropped 5 bases and J dropped 6; count of bases not matched to a gene: 3. This CDR3 has 12 amino acids. The germline CDR1 and CDR2 sequences are SGHAT and FQNNGV. The CDR3 spells CASSPGTAEAFF. The CDR3 coding sequence is TGTGCCAGCAGCCCTGGGACAGCTGAAGCTTTCTTT.

The rearrangement uses TRBV30 and TRBJ1-5, with 8 nucleotides matching TRBD1. This CDR3 comprises 15 residues. V shed 5 bases and J 3 bases; nucleotides not matched to a gene: 9. The germline V gene has CDR1 GTSNPN and CDR2 SVGIG (reference sequence). The CDR3 loop is CAWSTGQGPNQPQHF. CDR3 in DNA: TGTGCCTGGTCGACTGGACAGGGTCCCAATCAGCCCCAGCATTTT.

Only one count was recorded for this clone. The gene calls are TRBV19 and TRBJ1-4; D call uncertain. The V and J ends lost 1 base and 0 bases respectively, with 3 bases between them. Germline loops: CDR1 LNHDA, CDR2 SQIVND (reference sequence). There are 14 residues in the CDR3. The CDR3 loop reads CASSIASTNEKLFF. The CDR3, as DNA: TGTGCCAGTAGTATAGCTTCAACTAATGAAAAACTGTTTTTT.

This chain connects TRBV19 to TRBJ2-1; D might be TRBD1 (5 bases). The germline V and J ends were trimmed by 7 bases and 8 bases, with 21 bases remaining between them. CDR1 and CDR2 (germline): LNHDA, SQIVND (reference sequence). CDR3 length: 15 residues. The CDR3 DNA reads as TGTGCCAGTACCTCCCGGCTCCCCCAGGGCCATGAGCAGTTCTTC. Protein: CASTSRLPQGHEQFF.

V gene TRBV28 combines with J gene TRBJ1-2; 7 nucleotides line up with TRBD1. Germline trimming cut 2 bases from V and 4 bases from J; bases unmatched to any gene: 7. Germline lookup yields CDR1 MDHEN and CDR2 SYDVKM. The CDR3 covers 15 residues. CDR3 loop: CASSLNGAGGYGYTF. The CDR3 coding sequence is TGTGCCAGCAGTTTAAATGGGGCAGGGGGCTATGGCTACACCTTC.

The V call is TRBV5-6, the J call TRBJ2-7; 8 positions match TRBD1. The CDR3 runs 15 residues. J gave up 6 bases and V 3 bases, and 11 bases lay outside the gene matches. Germline V gene data show CDR1 as SGHDT and CDR2 as YYEEEE. CDR3 nucleotide sequence: TGTGCCAGCAGCTGGGCTAAGGACAGGGTGGGCGAGCAGTACTTC. It codes for CASSWAKDRVGEQYF.